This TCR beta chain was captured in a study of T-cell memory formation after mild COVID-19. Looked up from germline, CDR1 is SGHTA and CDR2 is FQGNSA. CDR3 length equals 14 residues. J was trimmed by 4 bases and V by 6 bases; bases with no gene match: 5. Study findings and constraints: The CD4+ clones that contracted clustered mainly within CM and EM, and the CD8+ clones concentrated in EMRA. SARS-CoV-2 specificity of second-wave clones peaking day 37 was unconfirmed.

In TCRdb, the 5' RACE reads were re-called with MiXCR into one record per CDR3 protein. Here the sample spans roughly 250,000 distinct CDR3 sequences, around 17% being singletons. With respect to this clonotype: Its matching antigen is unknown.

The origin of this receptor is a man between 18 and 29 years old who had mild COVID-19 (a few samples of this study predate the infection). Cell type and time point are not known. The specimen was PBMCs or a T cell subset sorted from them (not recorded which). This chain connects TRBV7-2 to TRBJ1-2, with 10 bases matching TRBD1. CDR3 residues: CASRGTGASYGYTF. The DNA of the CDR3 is TGTGCCAGCAGGGGGACAGGGGCTAGCTATGGCTACACCTTC.